The sample holds many counts of the clone carrying this TCR beta chain. After removal of 4 bases from V and 1 base from J, the junction contained 4 bases not matched to a gene. The length of the CDR3 is 15 residues. CDR1 and CDR2 (germline): SGHDT, YYEEEE. RNA transcripts yielded amplified TCR beta CDR3 regions. Using the HTBI primer set, a first-round RT-PCR was run on the TCR CDR3. TCRdb reprocessed the multiplex PCR reads via MiXCR and lists one record per CDR3 protein. Counted here are hundreds of thousands of distinct CDR3 sequences, approximately 14% occurring once; the ten biggest clones make up roughly 10%. This specimen belongs to a study of T cells in Graves' hyperthyroidism and ophthalmopathy.

The clonotype originates from a woman under 30 with Graves' hyperthyroidism. The rearrangement links TRBV5-6 to TRBJ2-5; 10 positions match TRBD1. The sequencing sample was made of blood. In DNA form, the CDR3 reads TGTGCCAGCAGCCTCAGGACAGGGGGCCAAGAGACCCAGTACTTC. Translated: CASSLRTGGQETQYF.